The entry that follows covers one T cell receptor beta chain sequence. Its antigen is undetermined. Primers used in a second PCR of about 6 to 11 cycles were a sample-barcoded 5' primer and a J-beta primer mix. TCRdb re-derived calls from the 5' RACE reads in MiXCR, one entry per CDR3 protein. The sample shows 600,000 to 850,000 distinct CDR3 sequences, 40% to 45% of them seen only once. The sample is drawn from a study of blood T cells in healthy people across ages. Study observations and caveats: Naive T cell percentage strongly correlated with TCR beta diversity.

The germline CDR1 and CDR2 sequences are MNHNY and SVGAGI (reference sequence). The CDR3 contains 12 residues. With 2 bases removed from V and 8 bases from J, the gap between germline ends came to 7 bases. The chain recombines TRBV6-6 with TRBJ2-1, with a tentative D call TRBD1 (5 bases). The TCR was taken from a woman aged 55-70 years in good health. Sequencing was performed on blood. The CDR3 bases are TGTGCCAGCAGTTACCAGGGTGATGAGCAGTTCTTC. Protein sequence: CASSYQGDEQFF.